This T cell receptor (beta chain) is from a study of blood T cells in healthy people across ages. Whole-study results and caveats: Unsorted PBMCs blocked a conclusive comparison of naive and antigen-experienced cells. Naive CD4+ cell counts and diversity both ran higher in long-lived than in aged donors.

The authors ran a second PCR of about 7 to 11 cycles using a sample-barcoded 5' primer and a J-beta primer mix. From the 5' RACE reads, TCRdb called clonotypes with MiXCR, one entry per CDR3 protein. The sample has hundreds of thousands of distinct CDR3 sequences, 32% seen once. There were healthy Caucasian individuals from Russia, aged about 6 to 100, serving as donors. The CDR3 runs 15 residues. Deletions cut 0 bases from V and 6 bases from J, with 17 bases between. Germline V gene sequence: CDR1 GTSNPN, CDR2 SVGIG (reference sequence). The table lists this clonotype with a few counts. Its specificity is unknown.

The sample comprised blood. The V call is TRBV30, the J call TRBJ1-2; D perhaps matches TRBD1 (5 bases). The source is a woman older than 75 in good health. CDR3 coding DNA: TGTGCCTGGAGTGTACGTAGGGGCGTCACCAATGGCTACACCTTC. Translated: CAWSVRRGVTNGYTF.